These T cell receptor beta chains were read from a single sample in a study of beta chain features in type 1 diabetes. Measured with immunoSEQ multiplex PCR; TCRdb has only the in-frame clones, and not every one. The table records some 110,000 clones, around 17% of them present only once. Sequenced sample: central memory CD4+ T cells from blood. Source of these receptors: a man under 40 with type 1 diabetes. Each CDR3 is given with its conserved first and last residue. The order of the fields is V gene, D gene, clone size, J gene, CDR3 protein, CDR3 DNA. A D gene is named only where the DNA matches it firmly. Clone size is stated in some rows and not others, as once, few, many or a class when expanded.

V gene: TRBV11-2
D gene: .
clone size: .
J gene: TRBJ2-7
CDR3 protein: CASSLGGSEQYF
CDR3 DNA: TGTGCCAGCAGCTTAGGGGGCTCCGAGCAGTACTTC

V gene: TRBV7-9
D gene: TRBD1
clone size: .
J gene: TRBJ1-4
CDR3 protein: CASSQGASNEKLFF
CDR3 DNA: TGTGCCAGCAGCCAGGGGGCTAGTAATGAAAAACTGTTTTTT

V gene: TRBV7-9
D gene: .
clone size: .
J gene: TRBJ2-7
CDR3 protein: CASSLKDEQYF
CDR3 DNA: TGTGCCAGCAGCTTAAAGGACGAGCAGTACTTC

V gene: TRBV7-6
D gene: TRBD1
clone size: .
J gene: TRBJ2-1
CDR3 protein: CASSQGQARYFF
CDR3 DNA: TGTGCCAGCAGCCAGGGACAGGCCCGCTACTTCTTC

V gene: TRBV9
D gene: TRBD1
clone size: .
J gene: TRBJ2-1
CDR3 protein: CASSAVKDRDNEQFF
CDR3 DNA: TGTGCCAGCAGCGCCGTAAAGGACAGGGACAATGAGCAGTTCTTC

V gene: TRBV11-2
D gene: TRBD1
clone size: few
J gene: TRBJ1-2
CDR3 protein: CASSPRTGRAGYTF
CDR3 DNA: TGTGCCAGCAGCCCTAGGACAGGGCGGGCTGGCTACACCTTC

V gene: TRBV9
D gene: TRBD2
clone size: .
J gene: TRBJ2-3
CDR3 protein: CASSSTSGGIALTDTQYF
CDR3 DNA: TGTGCCAGCAGCTCCACTAGCGGGGGAATCGCCCTCACAGATACGCAGTATTTT

V gene: TRBV7-2
D gene: .
clone size: .
J gene: TRBJ1-6
CDR3 protein: CASTSDRENSPLHF
CDR3 DNA: TGTGCCAGCACCTCGGACAGAGAAAATTCACCCCTCCACTTT

V gene: TRBV30
D gene: TRBD2
clone size: few
J gene: TRBJ2-1
CDR3 protein: CALVTNSGGAGEQFF
CDR3 DNA: TGTGCCTTAGTCACTAATAGCGGGGGGGCCGGAGAGCAGTTCTTC

V gene: TRBV4-2
D gene: .
clone size: .
J gene: TRBJ2-3
CDR3 protein: CASSQAAGADTQYF
CDR3 DNA: TGTGCCAGCAGCCAAGCAGCGGGCGCAGATACGCAGTATTTT